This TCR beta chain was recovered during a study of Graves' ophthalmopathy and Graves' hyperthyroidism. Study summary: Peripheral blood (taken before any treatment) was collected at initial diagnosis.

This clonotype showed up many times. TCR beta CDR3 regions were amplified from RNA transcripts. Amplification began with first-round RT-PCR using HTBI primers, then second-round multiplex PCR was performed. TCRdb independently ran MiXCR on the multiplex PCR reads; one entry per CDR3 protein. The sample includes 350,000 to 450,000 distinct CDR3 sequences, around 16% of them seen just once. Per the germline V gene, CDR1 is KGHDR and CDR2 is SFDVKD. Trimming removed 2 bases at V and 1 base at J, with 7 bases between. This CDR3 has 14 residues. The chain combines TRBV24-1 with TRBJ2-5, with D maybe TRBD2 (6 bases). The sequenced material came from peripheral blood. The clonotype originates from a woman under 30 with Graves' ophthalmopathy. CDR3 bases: TGTGCCACCAGTGATTCGGGACTCCAAGAGACCCAGTACTTC. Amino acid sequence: CATSDSGLQETQYF.